One sample yielded the 14 T cell receptor beta chains listed below, sequenced in a study of CD8 T cells in Susac syndrome. RNA totalling about 0.5 to 1 ug underwent reverse transcription with random hexamers. TCRdb passed the immunoSEQ multiplex PCR reads through MiXCR, listing each CDR3 protein once. Of about 180,000 distinct CDR3 sequences in the sample, about 96% were seen once. Sequenced: CD4+ T cells from PBMCs. The receptors were gathered from a human donor with Susac syndrome.

This clonotype was detected once. The V and J genes are TRBV6-2 or TRBV6-3 and TRBJ2-5; D is ambiguous. The V end lost 2 bases, the J end lost 5 bases, and 24 bases lay between the germline ends. This CDR3 is built from 18 residues. Germline V lookup: CDR1 MNHEY, CDR2 SVGEGT. This CDR3 reads CASSYALRPRRRTETQYF. In DNA, the CDR3 is TGTGCCAGCAGTTACGCCCTTAGGCCTCGCAGGCGTACGGAGACCCAGTACTTC.

This chain joins TRBV5-4 and TRBJ2-5; D is uncertain. Germline V gives CDR1 SGHNT, CDR2 YYREEE (reference sequence). The CDR3 has 15 residues. Trimming removed 0 bases at V and 5 bases at J, with 14 bases between. The CDR3 DNA follows: TGTGCCAGCAGCTTGGCCGGGCAGGTTGAGGAGACCCAGTACTTC. Translation gives CASSLAGQVEETQYF. Using reference TRBV5-4 and TRBJ2-5 for the parts outside the CDR3, the full variable domain is ETGVTQSPTHLIKTRGQQVTLRCSSQSGHNTVSWYQQALGQGPQFIFQYYREEENGRGNFPPRFSGLQFPNYSSELNVNALELDDSALYLCASSLAGQVEETQYFGPGTRLLVL.

This clonotype was seen once. The rearrangement joins TRBV13 to TRBJ1-2; tentative D call: TRBD1 (6 bases). The CDR3 spans 15 residues. The ends were cut back, 5 bases at V and 3 bases at J, with 16 bases in the middle. Germline assignment: CDR1 PRHDT and CDR2 FYEKMQ (reference sequence). The CDR3 bases are TGTGCCAGCAGCCTATACGCGACAGGCCACTATGGCTACACCTTC. Its protein is CASSLYATGHYGYTF. Full variable domain (outside the CDR3, taken from reference TRBV13 and TRBJ1-2): AAGVIQSPRHLIKEKRETATLKCYPIPRHDTVYWYQQGPGQDPQFLISFYEKMQSDKGSIPDRFSAQQFSDYHSELNMSSLELGDSALYFCASSLYATGHYGYTFGSGTRLTVV.

This chain uses TRBV2 with TRBJ2-5; D gene unclear. Trimming stripped 3 bases from V and 4 bases from J, with 6 bases between. Looked up from germline, CDR1 is SNHLY and CDR2 is FYNNEI. The CDR3 runs 12 residues. The CDR3 DNA follows: TGTGCCAGCAGTGAGAACACAGAGACCCAGTACTTC. Its translation is CASSENTETQYF. The full variable domain, completed using reference TRBV2 and TRBJ2-5, is EPEVTQTPSHQVTQMGQEVILRCVPISNHLYFYWYRQILGQKVEFLVSFYNNEISEKSEIFDDQFSVERPDGSNFTLKIRSTKLEDSAMYFCASSENTETQYFGPGTRLLVL.

The V and J genes are TRBV11-2 and TRBJ2-3; 7 positions agree with TRBD1. CDR3 length equals 13 residues. J lost 13 bases, V lost 0 bases, and 7 bases had no gene match. Germline V gives CDR1 SGHAT, CDR2 FQNNGV. The CDR3 region is CASSLESTGKEYF. The CDR3 nucleotides are TGTGCCAGCAGCTTAGAATCGACAGGGAAGGAGTATTTT.

This clonotype appeared a single time. The chain is built from TRBV28 and TRBJ2-1; either TRBD1 or TRBD2 may fit D (5 bases each). Trimming stripped 8 bases from V and 9 bases from J, with 8 bases between. The CDR3 covers 10 residues. Germline loops: CDR1 MDHEN, CDR2 SYDVKM. The CDR3 loop is CASGAGEQFF. The CDR3 bases are TGTGCCAGCGGGGCGGGTGAGCAGTTCTTC.

The chain has TRBV20-1 and TRBJ2-1, with TRBD2 identical over 7 bases. Germline V gene lookup returns CDR1 DFQATT and CDR2 SNEGSKA (reference sequence). CDR3 length equals 17 residues. J lost 4 bases, V lost 0 bases, and 12 bases had no gene match. The CDR3 reads CSARDLLAGAIYNEQFF. The DNA for the CDR3 is TGCAGTGCTAGAGATCTCCTTGCGGGAGCGATATACAATGAGCAGTTCTTC.

The V and J genes are TRBV19 and TRBJ1-5, with TRBD1 matching over 7 bases. The CDR3 runs to 15 residues. Germline V gene data show CDR1 as LNHDA and CDR2 as SQIVND (reference sequence). The J segment lost 4 bases and the V segment lost 10 bases, leaving 13 bases of the junction unmatched. The chain's CDR3 is CATNKKTGRNQPQHF. CDR3 nucleotide sequence: TGTGCCACCAATAAGAAGACAGGGCGGAATCAGCCCCAGCATTTT. The full variable domain, in which reference TRBV19 and TRBJ1-5 provide the parts outside the CDR3, is DGGITQSPKYLFRKEGQNVTLSCEQNLNHDAMYWYRQDPGQGLRLIYYSQIVNDFQKGDIAEGYSVSREKKESFPLTVTSAQKNPTAFYLCATNKKTGRNQPQHFGDGTRLSIL.

The rearrangement uses TRBV20-1 and TRBJ1-2; TRBD1 matches 7 bases. CDR3 size: 14 residues. The junction had 12 bases not matched to a gene; V was cut back by 5 bases and J by 6 bases. Germline-derived CDR1 and CDR2 are DFQATT and SNEGSKA (reference sequence). The CDR3 sequence: CSAEDKTGKDGYTF. CDR3 sequence (DNA): TGCAGTGCTGAAGACAAGACAGGGAAGGATGGCTACACCTTC.

The V gene is TRBV29-1, the J gene TRBJ2-7; TRBD1 agrees at 8 bases. Germline assignment: CDR1 SQVTM and CDR2 ANQGSEA. Trimming cost V 7 bases and J 0 bases; bases outside gene matches: 8. The CDR3 covers 14 residues. CDR3 nucleotide sequence: TGCAGCGCCACCGGACAGGGAAGCTCCTACGAGCAGTACTTC. This codes for CSATGQGSSYEQYF.

The chain is built from TRBV18 and TRBJ1-1; the D gene is possibly TRBD1 (6 bases). Germline CDR1 is KGHSH and CDR2 is LQKENI. The CDR3 runs 13 residues. V lost 3 bases to trimming and J lost 5 bases, with 10 bases between them. The CDR3 region is CASSPLDRTEAFF. Written as DNA, the CDR3 is TGTGCCAGCTCACCTCTTGACAGGACTGAAGCTTTCTTT.

The chain has TRBV30 and TRBJ2-1; 9 bases fit TRBD2. V shed 2 bases and J 10 bases; nucleotides not matched to a gene: 12. This CDR3 is built from 15 residues. Germline values: CDR1 GTSNPN, CDR2 SVGIG (reference sequence). The DNA for the CDR3 is TGTGCCTGGAGTCGAGCGGGAGGCAGGGTCAGCGAGCAGTTCTTC. Protein: CAWSRAGGRVSEQFF.

The chain employs TRBV30 and TRBJ2-7; 7 bases map to TRBD1. The trim removed 2 bases at V and 7 bases at J, leaving 11 bases unmatched. The CDR3 is made up of 14 amino acids. Germline V lookup: CDR1 GTSNPN, CDR2 SVGIG (reference sequence). CDR3 DNA sequence: TGTGCCTGGAGTCCCTGGACAGGTTTGTGGGAGCAGTACTTC. It yields the protein CAWSPWTGLWEQYF.

The chain has TRBV5-1 and TRBJ2-4; D call uncertain. CDR1 and CDR2 (germline): SGHRS, YFSETQ. Trimming pared 2 bases from V and 4 bases from J, leaving 10 bases between. This CDR3 is built from 14 residues. The CDR3 protein is CASSFSEAKNIQYF. The CDR3 DNA is TGCGCCAGCAGCTTTTCAGAGGCAAAAAACATTCAGTACTTC.